Shown below are 8 T cell receptor beta chains from a single sample sequenced in a study of blood T cells in healthy people across ages (dated by TCRdb to the mid-2010s). The library relied on 5' RACE. The data were produced on an Illumina HiSeq 2500. A second PCR of roughly 6 to 11 cycles was run with a J-beta primer mix and a sample-barcoded 5' primer. Through fastp at Q25 and MiXCR, TCRdb rebuilt clones from the public reads, retaining in-frame beta chains. Rows with a matching CDR3 protein are joined into one entry that keeps the most common DNA and genes. Here the sample has 1.5 million to 2 million distinct CDR3 sequences; 28% occur a single time. The ten most abundant clones make up roughly 8.2% of the sample. What was sequenced was blood. All receptors come from a woman aged 25 to 39 in good health.

Notes on this clonotype: It may be a read error: a sequence one base away is much more abundant. V is TRBV7-9 and J is TRBJ2-1; 8 nucleotides align to TRBD2. This CDR3 region has 15 residues. The germline CDR1 and CDR2 sequences are SEHNR and FQNEAQ (reference sequence). This CDR3 reads CTSSFGTSSYNEQFF. Written as DNA, the CDR3 is TGTACCAGCAGCTTCGGGACTAGCTCCTACAATGAGCAGTTCTTC.

This rearrangement joins TRBV10-2 to TRBJ1-2; unclear D gene. Germline-derived CDR1 and CDR2 are WSHSY and SAAADI. The CDR3 contains 11 residues. V was pared by 6 bases and J by 6 bases, with 8 bases between. This CDR3 reads CASSDRNGYTF. Written as DNA, the CDR3 is TGCGCCAGCAGCGACCGAAATGGCTACACCTTC.

Ten or more counts support this clonotype. The chain links TRBV5-5 to TRBJ2-5; the D gene is possibly TRBD2 (6 bases). V was trimmed by 4 bases and J by 2 bases, leaving 9 bases between them. This CDR3 has 13 residues. Germline CDR1 reads SGHKS; CDR2 reads YYEKEE (reference sequence). The DNA for the CDR3 is TGTGCCAGCAGCCGGACTACTCAAGAGACCCAGTACTTC. Its translation is CASSRTTQETQYF.

Only a few counts were recorded for this clonotype. The J gene is TRBJ2-1, the V gene TRBV3-1; 14 nucleotides match TRBD2. The CDR3 has 15 amino acids. The V gene's germline CDR1 is LGHDT and CDR2 YNNKEL (reference sequence). The trim removed 4 bases at V and 10 bases at J, leaving 6 bases unmatched. CDR3 residues: CASSRTSGGSREQFF. CDR3 DNA sequence: TGTGCCAGCAGCCGGACTAGCGGGGGGTCTCGGGAGCAGTTCTTC.

The CDR3 protein is CSAREKGGFQGEQYF. CDR3 in DNA: TGCAGTGCTAGGGAAAAGGGGGGCTTCCAAGGCGAGCAGTACTTC. This sequence joins TRBV20-1 and TRBJ2-7, with D perhaps being TRBD1 or TRBD2 (6 bases each). The CDR3 consists of 15 residues. Trimming pared 3 bases from V and 6 bases from J, leaving 21 bases between. The germline V gene encodes CDR1 DFQATT and CDR2 SNEGSKA (reference sequence).

The rearrangement uses TRBV30 and TRBJ1-1; maybe TRBD1 (6 bases). The V end lost 3 bases, the J end lost 7 bases, and 15 bases lay between the germline ends. CDR1 is GTSNPN, CDR2 SVGIG, per germline (reference sequence). There are 13 residues in the CDR3. CDR3 sequence reads: CAWSLSRGYEAFF. DNA of the CDR3: TGTGCCTGGAGCCTGAGTAGGGGGTATGAAGCTTTCTTT. Full variable domain (outside the CDR3, taken from reference TRBV30 and TRBJ1-1): SQTIHQWPATLVQPVGSPLSLECTVEGTSNPNLYWYRQAAGRGLQLLFYSVGIGQISSEVPQNLSASRPQDRQFILSSKKLLLSDSGFYLCAWSLSRGYEAFFGQGTRLTVV.

This clonotype appeared a few times. This chain joins TRBV20-1 and TRBJ2-7; 9 bases match TRBD2. Germline lookup yields CDR1 DFQATT and CDR2 SNEGSKA (reference sequence). V gave up 4 bases and J gave up 2 bases; unmatched junction bases: 3. The CDR3 spans 13 residues. CDR3 amino acids: CSAISGRAYEQYF. CDR3 nucleotide sequence: TGCAGTGCTATTAGCGGGAGAGCCTACGAGCAGTACTTC.

Concerning this clonotype itself: Since a much larger clone is just one base distant, this may be a read error. The chain joins TRBV12-3 or TRBV12-4 to TRBJ2-1; possibly TRBD1 or TRBD2 for D (5 bases each). Trimming removed 3 bases at V and 10 bases at J, with 16 bases between. The CDR3 is 14 amino acids. The CDR3 coding sequence is TGTGCCAGCAGTTTGAGGGGATCCGACTACGAGCAGTTCTTC. Its translation is CASSLRGSDYEQFF.